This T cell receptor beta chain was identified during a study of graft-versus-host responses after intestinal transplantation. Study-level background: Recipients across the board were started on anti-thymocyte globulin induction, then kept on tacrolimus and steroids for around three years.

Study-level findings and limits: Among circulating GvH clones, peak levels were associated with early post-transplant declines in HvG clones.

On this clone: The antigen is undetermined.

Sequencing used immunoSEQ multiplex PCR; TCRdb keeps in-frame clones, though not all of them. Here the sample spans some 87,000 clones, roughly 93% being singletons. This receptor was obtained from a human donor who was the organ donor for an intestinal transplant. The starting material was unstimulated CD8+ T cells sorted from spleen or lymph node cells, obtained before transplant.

The CDR3 DNA sequence: TGTGCCAGCAGTTTACGGGTGGCGGATACGCAGTATTTT. Its protein product is CASSLRVADTQYF. The genes are TRBV27 and TRBJ2-3; D gene unclear. In germline, CDR1 is MNHEY, CDR2 SMNVEV (reference sequence). Between the trimmed V and J ends, which lost 2 bases and 6 bases, there was a span of 9 bases. This CDR3 has 13 amino acids.